The present TCR beta chain was sequenced within a study of cytomegalovirus exposure and HLA in healthy donors. This clone was detected only a few times. The CDR3 runs to 12 residues. Germline V gives CDR1 SGHRS, CDR2 YFSETQ. The PCR made use of 60 Vbeta and 13 Jbeta primers. Only in-frame clones appear in the TCRdb table, and some are missing; sequencing was by immunoSEQ multiplex PCR. Seen here are about 180,000 clones, 60% to 85% observed once, and the top ten hold around 1.6%. This chain connects TRBV5-1 to TRBJ2-2, with TRBD1 matching 9 bases. Sequencing was done on a sample of PBMCs. The TCR sequence derives from a man between 18 and 29 years old in good health and CMV-seronegative. Written as DNA, the CDR3 is TGCGCTGCGGACAGGGGTACCGGGGAGCTGTTTTTT. It yields the protein CAADRGTGELFF.